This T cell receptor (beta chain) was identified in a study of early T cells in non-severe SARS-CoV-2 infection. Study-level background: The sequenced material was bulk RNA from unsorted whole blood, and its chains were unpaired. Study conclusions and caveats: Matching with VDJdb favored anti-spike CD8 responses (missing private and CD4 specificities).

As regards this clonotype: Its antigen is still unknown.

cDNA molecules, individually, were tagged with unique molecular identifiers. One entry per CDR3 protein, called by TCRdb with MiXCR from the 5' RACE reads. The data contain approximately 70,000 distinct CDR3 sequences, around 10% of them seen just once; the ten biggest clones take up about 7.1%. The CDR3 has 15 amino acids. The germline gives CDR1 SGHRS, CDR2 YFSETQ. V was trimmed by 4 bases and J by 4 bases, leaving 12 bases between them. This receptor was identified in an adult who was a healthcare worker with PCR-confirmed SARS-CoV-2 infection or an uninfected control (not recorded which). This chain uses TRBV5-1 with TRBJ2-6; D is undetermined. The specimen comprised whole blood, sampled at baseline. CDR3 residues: CASSLERPGANVLTF. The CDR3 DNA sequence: TGCGCCAGCAGCCTAGAACGACCAGGGGCCAACGTCCTGACTTTC.